These T cell receptor beta chains were read from a single sample in a study of blood T cell repertoires in COVID-19. Repertoires were generated with immunoSEQ multiplex PCR, while TCRdb's copy carries only in-frame clones and drops some. Of roughly 49,000 clones listed, approximately 89% are singletons. Sequencing input: peripheral blood. All receptors derive from a man aged 60 to 69 with active COVID-19. The conserved cysteine and the conserved F or W are not part of the CDR3 here. A D gene is named only where the DNA matches it firmly.

V gene	D gene	CDR3 protein
TRBV28	TRBD1	ASSLSDRAYNEQF
TRBV23-1	.	ASSPPPGHSFYEQY
TRBV19	TRBD1	ASSMVTGAEQY
TRBV28	TRBD2	ASSSLWTSSYNEQF
TRBV4-3	.	ASSALTGGGNTIY
TRBV9	TRBD2	ASSEASGRALTDTQY
TRBV19	TRBD2	ASSVGLAGGETQY
TRBV6-6	TRBD2	ASSYPTSGRTNEQF
TRBV11-2	TRBD2	ATETGRLSGSIGDTQY
TRBV28	.	ASSLPAGTNYGYT
TRBV2	TRBD2	ASSEVTSGDEQY
TRBV28	TRBD2	ASSTAGTSGRVNEQF
TRBV6-2/TRBV6-3	.	ASSLRPAGVVGYT
TRBV18	.	ASSRSAGFDRSPLH
TRBV19	.	ASSGRTEPFTDTQY
TRBV2	TRBD2	ASSEGVSGIGSDEQY
TRBV19	.	ASSQFEGSYEQY
TRBV7-2	.	ASSPKGGSRSYEQY
TRBV4-3	.	ASSQDLSLAKNIQY
TRBV4-1	.	ASSPQQAYEQY
TRBV5-1	TRBD1	ASSLKGQGASEAF
TRBV20-1	.	SARDGRGQY
TRBV28	.	ASQVGKPDTQY
TRBV7-3	TRBD2	ASSQEGTSAYNEQF
TRBV19	TRBD1	ASSIGDRYSNQPQH
TRBV27	TRBD1	ASSLSRQGVPPSYNEQF
TRBV11-2	.	ASSLGGNPGGYT
TRBV5-1	TRBD1	ASSVGQGAEGYT
TRBV29-1	TRBD1	SVDREGLGGYT
TRBV20-1	.	SARTGYEQY
TRBV6-2/TRBV6-3	.	ASSYWEYSNQPQH
TRBV24-1	.	ATSDTFGETQY
TRBV28	.	ASSFMNEQF
TRBV5-1	.	ASSTTVGAGELF
TRBV28	.	ASKWPNGNQPQH
TRBV18	TRBD2	ASSLLADSYNEQF
TRBV5-1	TRBD1	ASSEGQGGTGELF
TRBV5-8	.	ASTLLLVRSNQPQH
TRBV12-3/TRBV12-4	.	ASRATGTDTQY
TRBV10-3	.	AISWDSSDTQY
TRBV5-8	TRBD1	ASSGTAGDRGFYEQY
TRBV27	TRBD1	ASSWVSGTGKTGELF
TRBV27	.	ASKSGTDTQY
TRBV9	.	ASSVERVADTQY
TRBV2	.	ASSSRGSEQF
TRBV11-1	.	ASSFGGTYNEQF
TRBV5-5	.	ASSRESGSTEAF
TRBV6-5	.	ASSYSRLHPTYEQY
TRBV4-3	.	ASSQAREFFNQPQH